Included here is one T cell receptor (beta chain) sequence, with context. Its ends do not fully match the called genes, so a read error is possible. This sample was taken from a study of OX40 agonist ivuxolimab in advanced cancers. Study background: Across the patients, intravenous ivuxolimab was delivered every 2 weeks at 0.01 to 10 mg/kg.

The assay was immunoSEQ multiplex PCR, and TCRdb's table has in-frame clones only and misses some. The sample comprises roughly 6,000 clones, about 76% of which are singletons, and under 75% rests with the top ten. The specimen comprised CD4+ or CD8+ T cells sorted from blood, sampled in a trial of the OX40 agonist ivuxolimab. The receptor was isolated from an adult with an advanced solid tumor such as melanoma, head and neck, liver or kidney cancer.

In DNA form, the CDR3 reads TGTGCCAGCTCACCAATCCGGGACACCTCCAACAATGAGCAGTTCTTC. Translation: CASSPIRDTSNNEQFF. The chain employs TRBV18 and TRBJ2-1; a weak D match, TRBD1 (6 bases). CDR1 and CDR2 from the germline V gene are KGHSH and LQKENI. This CDR3 region has 16 residues. Together with reference TRBV18 and TRBJ2-1, the CDR3 gives the full variable domain: NAGVMQNPRHLVRRRGQEARLRCSPMKGHSHVYWYRQLPEEGLKFMVYLQKENIIDESGMPKERFSAEFPKEGPSILRIQQVVRGDSAAYFCASSPIRDTSNNEQFFGPGTRLTVL.